Listed below are T cell receptor beta chains from one sample, sequenced in a study of cytomegalovirus exposure and HLA in healthy donors. Some clones are missing from TCRdb's copy, which holds only in-frame ones; the method was immunoSEQ multiplex PCR. The sample lists about 140,000 clones; 70% were seen once. The source material was PBMCs. The receptors come from a woman aged 60-75 years in good health and CMV-seropositive. The CDR3 runs from the conserved cysteine through the conserved F or W. The order of the fields is V gene, clone size, CDR3 length, J gene, D gene, CDR3 protein, CDR3 DNA. A D gene is named only where the DNA matches it firmly. Expanded clones get a size class; other rows say once, few or many, or leave the size out.

v_gene: TRBV5-1
abundance: few
len: 14
j_gene: TRBJ2-2
d_gene: NA
CDR3aa: CASSIAPNTGELFF
CDR3nt: TGCGCCAGCAGTATAGCCCCGAACACCGGGGAGCTGTTTTTT

v_gene: TRBV5-4
abundance: NA
len: 14
j_gene: TRBJ2-7
d_gene: NA
CDR3aa: CASSTGTHSYEQYF
CDR3nt: TGTGCCAGCAGCACCGGGACACACTCCTACGAGCAGTACTTC

v_gene: TRBV7-2
abundance: NA
len: 15
j_gene: TRBJ1-2
d_gene: TRBD1
CDR3aa: CASSSGQGDMSGYTF
CDR3nt: TGTGCCAGCAGCTCCGGACAGGGTGATATGTCTGGCTACACCTTC

v_gene: TRBV19
abundance: NA
len: 17
j_gene: TRBJ2-2
d_gene: NA
CDR3aa: CASSSRTAVGKTGELFF
CDR3nt: TGTGCCAGTAGTTCCCGGACTGCCGTCGGGAAAACCGGGGAGCTGTTTTTT

v_gene: TRBV20-1
abundance: NA
len: 11
j_gene: TRBJ2-1
d_gene: NA
CDR3aa: CSPSSQDEQFF
CDR3nt: TGCAGTCCTTCCTCCCAGGATGAGCAGTTCTTC

v_gene: TRBV5-4
abundance: NA
len: 14
j_gene: TRBJ1-4
d_gene: TRBD1
CDR3aa: CASSLGGGNEKLFF
CDR3nt: TGTGCCAGCAGCCTCGGAGGGGGCAATGAAAAACTGTTTTTT

v_gene: TRBV19
abundance: NA
len: 14
j_gene: TRBJ2-2
d_gene: TRBD1
CDR3aa: CASSKGGDTGELFF
CDR3nt: TGTGCCAGTAGTAAAGGGGGCGACACCGGGGAGCTGTTTTTT

v_gene: TRBV5-1
abundance: NA
len: 14
j_gene: TRBJ1-4
d_gene: NA
CDR3aa: CASSLGGDGEKLFF
CDR3nt: TGCGCCAGCAGCTTGGGGGGGGACGGTGAAAAACTGTTTTTT

v_gene: TRBV5-1
abundance: NA
len: 14
j_gene: TRBJ2-7
d_gene: TRBD1
CDR3aa: CASSLGTGGNEQYF
CDR3nt: TGCGCCAGCAGCTTGGGGACAGGGGGAAACGAGCAGTACTTC

v_gene: TRBV2
abundance: NA
len: 16
j_gene: TRBJ1-1
d_gene: TRBD1
CDR3aa: CASTFPFGQGQPEAFF
CDR3nt: TGTGCCAGCACCTTTCCTTTCGGACAGGGTCAACCTGAAGCTTTCTTT

v_gene: TRBV6-5
abundance: NA
len: 15
j_gene: TRBJ2-5
d_gene: NA
CDR3aa: CASSRAGSVMETQYF
CDR3nt: TGTGCCAGCAGTCGCGCCGGTTCGGTTATGGAGACCCAGTACTTC

v_gene: TRBV28
abundance: NA
len: 16
j_gene: TRBJ2-7
d_gene: TRBD1
CDR3aa: CASRTGGAGWSYEQYF
CDR3nt: TGTGCCAGCAGGACAGGGGGCGCGGGGTGGTCCTACGAGCAGTACTTC

v_gene: TRBV28
abundance: once
len: 20
j_gene: TRBJ2-7
d_gene: NA
CDR3aa: CASSRSSPFRETGLSYEQYF
CDR3nt: TGTGCCAGCAGTCGCAGTTCACCATTCAGGGAAACAGGGCTCTCCTACGAGCAGTACTTC

v_gene: TRBV21-1
abundance: NA
len: 15
j_gene: TRBJ1-2
d_gene: NA
CDR3aa: CASSKSMDRGCGYTF
CDR3nt: TGTGCCAGCAGCAAAAGCATGGACAGGGGTTGTGGGTACACCTTC

v_gene: TRBV19
abundance: NA
len: 11
j_gene: TRBJ2-3
d_gene: NA
CDR3aa: CASSIAETQYF
CDR3nt: TGTGCCAGTAGTATAGCTGAGACGCAGTATTTT

v_gene: TRBV2
abundance: NA
len: 14
j_gene: TRBJ2-5
d_gene: TRBD2
CDR3aa: CASRLAGGEETQYF
CDR3nt: TGTGCCAGCAGGTTAGCGGGAGGGGAAGAGACCCAGTACTTC

v_gene: TRBV6-1
abundance: NA
len: 13
j_gene: TRBJ1-2
d_gene: NA
CDR3aa: CAGMLHIGGGYTF
CDR3nt: TGTGCCGGCATGCTCCACATCGGGGGTGGCTACACCTTC

v_gene: TRBV2
abundance: NA
len: 15
j_gene: TRBJ2-1
d_gene: NA
CDR3aa: CASREGASYYNEQFF
CDR3nt: TGTGCCAGTCGGGAGGGGGCCTCTTACTACAATGAGCAGTTCTTC

v_gene: TRBV30
abundance: NA
len: 15
j_gene: TRBJ2-7
d_gene: NA
CDR3aa: CAWAGMGSPSYEQYF
CDR3nt: TGTGCCTGGGCAGGCATGGGGAGTCCTTCCTACGAGCAGTACTTC

v_gene: TRBV30
abundance: NA
len: 13
j_gene: TRBJ1-1
d_gene: NA
CDR3aa: CASTTYSDTEAFF
CDR3nt: TGTGCCTCCACCACGTATTCGGACACTGAAGCTTTCTTT

v_gene: TRBV6-5
abundance: NA
len: 13
j_gene: TRBJ2-7
d_gene: NA
CDR3aa: CASSEQGPYEQYF
CDR3nt: TGTGCCAGCAGTGAACAGGGTCCTTACGAGCAGTACTTC

v_gene: TRBV2
abundance: NA
len: 16
j_gene: TRBJ1-1
d_gene: TRBD1
CDR3aa: CASRDRQGAGNTEAFF
CDR3nt: TGTGCCAGCAGAGACCGACAGGGGGCGGGGAACACTGAAGCTTTCTTT

v_gene: TRBV2
abundance: NA
len: 16
j_gene: TRBJ2-6
d_gene: NA
CDR3aa: CASSEDAGSGANVLTF
CDR3nt: TGTGCCAGCAGTGAAGATGCAGGGTCTGGGGCCAACGTCCTGACTTTC

v_gene: TRBV4-1
abundance: NA
len: 15
j_gene: TRBJ2-3
d_gene: TRBD1
CDR3aa: CASSPPGQGTDTQYF
CDR3nt: TGCGCCAGCAGCCCACCCGGACAGGGCACAGATACGCAGTATTTT

v_gene: TRBV28
abundance: NA
len: 14
j_gene: TRBJ2-5
d_gene: TRBD1
CDR3aa: CASNNPGGRETQYF
CDR3nt: TGTGCCAGCAATAACCCAGGGGGCCGAGAGACCCAGTACTTC